Described below is a single TCR beta chain sequence and its context. Measured with immunoSEQ multiplex PCR; TCRdb has only the in-frame clones, and not every one. The sample gives hundreds of thousands of clones, approximately 80% of which show up once; around 25% is in the top ten. The germline V gene has CDR1 MNHEY and CDR2 SVGAGI. The CDR3 runs 14 residues. Deletions cut 5 bases from V and 8 bases from J, with 18 bases between. The sample comes from a study of blood T cell repertoires in COVID-19. Study context: T cells, B-cell-depleted T cells, or PBMCs supplied cDNA or gDNA.

The specimen was peripheral blood. This receptor was obtained from a middle-aged man with acute or convalescent COVID-19. This chain connects TRBV6-5 to TRBJ1-2, with D unresolved. In nucleotides, the CDR3 is TGTGCCAGCAGTATCGAGAGGGATGGCCGCGGCTACACCTTC. This sequence encodes CASSIERDGRGYTF.